This is a list of T cell receptor beta chains from one sample in a study of CD8 T cells in ankylosing spondylitis. TCRdb used MiXCR to reprocess the 5' RACE reads, holding one entry per CDR3 protein. The sample yields around 390,000 distinct CDR3 sequences, around 20% seen once. Sequenced material: blood, either unsorted or a sorted T cell fraction (not recorded which). The receptors originated from a male donor with ankylosing spondylitis. Each CDR3 is given with its conserved first and last residue. D genes are given only for firm matches. Clone size, where shown, is once, few, many, or a class for clones that have expanded.

CDR3 DNA,CDR3 protein,V gene,J gene,clone size,D gene
TGTGCCAGCAGCCAAGACAGGAATACCTACGAGCAGTACTTC,CASSQDRNTYEQYF,TRBV6-1,TRBJ2-7,few,NA
TGTGCCAGCAGCCCATCCGGGGGGTGGGCTGGAAACACCATATATTTT,CASSPSGGWAGNTIYF,TRBV9,TRBJ1-3,NA,NA
TGCGCCAGCAGCCCACGGTCATCAACTAATGAAAAACTGTTTTTT,CASSPRSSTNEKLFF,TRBV4-3,TRBJ1-4,NA,NA
TGTGCCAGCTCACCAGACAGCTCCTACGAGCAGTACTTC,CASSPDSSYEQYF,TRBV18,TRBJ2-7,few,NA
TGTGCCAGCAGGGACAGCGAGAGGTACAATGAGCAGTTCTTC,CASRDSERYNEQFF,TRBV27,TRBJ2-1,NA,NA
TGTGCCAGCAGCCAAACTAGCGGGAAATTCGAGCAGTACTTC,CASSQTSGKFEQYF,TRBV3-1,TRBJ2-7,many,TRBD2
TGTGCCACCAGCAGAGATCTCGGACGGGCGCTCTCCTACGAGCAGTACTTC,CATSRDLGRALSYEQYF,TRBV15,TRBJ2-7,NA,NA
TGTGCCAGCAGCCAAGATCATCTCACAGATACGCAGTATTTT,CASSQDHLTDTQYF,TRBV3-1,TRBJ2-3,NA,NA
TGCGCCAGCATGCCAGGGGGCGGGGATGAGCAGTTCTTC,CASMPGGGDEQFF,TRBV5-1,TRBJ2-1,NA,TRBD1
TGTGCCAGCAGCTTTGATAGCGGGAGACCCTACGAGCAGTACTTC,CASSFDSGRPYEQYF,TRBV7-2,TRBJ2-7,NA,TRBD2
TGCAGTGCTAGTAGGCTAAACCCCCGGGACGAGCAGTACTTC,CSASRLNPRDEQYF,TRBV20-1,TRBJ2-7,NA,NA
TGCGCCAGCAGCACGGGACTAGCAGGGTACCAAGAGACCCAGTACTTC,CASSTGLAGYQETQYF,TRBV5-1,TRBJ2-5,few,TRBD2
TGTGCCAGCAGTGAATGGCCTAACATCTACGAGCAGTACTTC,CASSEWPNIYEQYF,TRBV2,TRBJ2-7,many,NA
TGTGCCAGCAGCTTGGGGGGAAAACGGTTCTTC,CASSLGGKRFF,TRBV11-3,TRBJ2-1,NA,NA
TGTGCCAGCAACTTTGGGCCTTACGAGCAGTACTTC,CASNFGPYEQYF,TRBV28,TRBJ2-7,NA,NA
TGTGCCAGCAGCTTAGGGGGACGGGTCGGTGAGCAGTTCTTC,CASSLGGRVGEQFF,TRBV11-2,TRBJ2-1,NA,NA
TGTGCCAGCTCACCAATCGGGGTTCGGGACTATGGCTACACCTTC,CASSPIGVRDYGYTF,TRBV18,TRBJ1-2,few,NA
TGCGCCAGCAGCTTGTTTGCTAGCTACAATGAGCAGTTCTTC,CASSLFASYNEQFF,TRBV5-1,TRBJ2-1,NA,NA
TGCGCCAGCAGCTACGAGGAGTACACAGATACGCAGTATTTT,CASSYEEYTDTQYF,TRBV5-1,TRBJ2-3,few,NA
TGCAGTGCTAGGTATACTTACACAGATACGCAGTATTTT,CSARYTYTDTQYF,TRBV20-1,TRBJ2-3,few,NA
TGTGCCAGCTCACCGCCGGGTCAGGGCTACGAGCAGTACTTC,CASSPPGQGYEQYF,TRBV18,TRBJ2-7,few,NA
TGTGCCAGCACTGCAGGTACTTACCCTACCACAGATACGCAGTATTTT,CASTAGTYPTTDTQYF,TRBV2,TRBJ2-3,NA,NA
TGTGCCTGGAGTGAAGAGAATCAGCCCCAGCATTTT,CAWSEENQPQHF,TRBV30,TRBJ1-5,NA,NA